This TCR beta chain was sequenced for a study of molecular identifiers for immune sequencing clone quantification. Each CDR3 protein is one row after TCRdb ran MiXCR on the PCR reads. There are some 650,000 distinct CDR3 sequences in the sample; less than 20% occur only once, and roughly 0.85% lies in the top ten. In this sample, this clonotype turned up many times. V was pared by 1 base and J by 2 bases, with 13 bases between. From germline, CDR1 is MDHEN and CDR2 SYDVKM. CDR3 size: 16 residues. V and J are TRBV28 and TRBJ2-3; D is possibly TRBD2 (6 bases). The source is a human donor in good health. Some libraries in this study had Jurkat cell RNA spiked in. The specimen was naive CD8+ T cells from blood, with Jurkat cell RNA spiked in. Subset of the sample: FACS-sorted CD8+CD4-CCR7+CD45RA+ naive T cells. CDR3 amino acids: CASSLSAGRVTDTQYF. CDR3 sequence (DNA): TGTGCCAGCAGTTTATCCGCGGGACGCGTCACAGATACGCAGTATTTT.